A single sample gave rise to the 27 T cell receptor beta chains below, sequenced in a study of T cell responses to AZD1222 COVID-19 vaccine. Libraries were prepared by immunoSEQ multiplex PCR; TCRdb keeps only in-frame clonotypes and omits some of them. The table has tens of thousands of clones, 90% seen once. Sequenced material: peripheral blood, taken 28 days after the second AZD1222 dose. The receptors stem from an adult who received the AZD1222 COVID-19 vaccine.

The chain links TRBV5-4 to TRBJ2-7; a possible D gene is TRBD1 (6 bases). The CDR3 contains 13 residues. With 4 bases removed from V and 1 base from J, the gap between germline ends came to 9 bases. Germline lookup yields CDR1 SGHNT and CDR2 YYREEE (reference sequence). DNA for the CDR3: TGTGCCAGCAGCCCCAGGGGATCCTACGAGCAGTACTTC. Amino acids: CASSPRGSYEQYF. The complete variable domain, with remaining parts taken from reference TRBV5-4 and TRBJ2-7, reads ETGVTQSPTHLIKTRGQQVTLRCSSQSGHNTVSWYQQALGQGPQFIFQYYREEENGRGNFPPRFSGLQFPNYSSELNVNALELDDSALYLCASSPRGSYEQYFGPGTRLTVT.

The rearrangement joins TRBV7-8 to TRBJ1-2; a weak D match, TRBD1 (5 bases). The V and J ends lost 1 base and 1 base respectively, with 16 bases between them. Germline V gene lookup returns CDR1 SGHVS and CDR2 FQNEAQ. The CDR3 runs 17 residues. The CDR3 protein is CASSLERVLRGNYGYTF. CDR3 coding DNA: TGTGCCAGCAGCTTAGAACGGGTTCTAAGGGGTAACTATGGCTACACCTTC.

This CDR3 reads CASSSQDTSTDTQYF. The CDR3 nucleotides read TGTGCCAGCAGCTCACAGGATACTAGCACAGATACGCAGTATTTT. The chain joins TRBV5-4 to TRBJ2-3; a weak D match, TRBD1 (5 bases). The CDR3 length is 15 residues. The germline V gene encodes CDR1 SGHNT and CDR2 YYREEE (reference sequence). V shed 3 bases and J shed 0 bases, with 11 bases lying between them.

The rearrangement uses TRBV6-2 or TRBV6-3 and TRBJ1-5; D might be TRBD1 (5 bases). Looked up from germline, CDR1 is MNHEY and CDR2 is SVGEGT. The CDR3 has 15 amino acids. Trimming shortened V by 5 bases and J by 0 bases, and 11 bases separated the two germline ends. CDR3 sequence: CASSRGGYSNQPQHF. The DNA for the CDR3 is TGTGCCAGCAGTAGGGGCGGTTATAGCAATCAGCCCCAGCATTTT.

This clone was found a few times. The chain uses TRBV6-5 and TRBJ1-3, with D possibly TRBD1 on 5 matching bases. CDR1 is MNHEY and CDR2 is SVGAGI in the germline V gene. Trimming cost V 6 bases and J 3 bases, with 15 bases left between them. The length of the CDR3 is 15 residues. CDR3 loop: CASRDQGGNGNTIYF. DNA of the CDR3: TGTGCCAGCAGAGACCAGGGTGGTAATGGAAACACCATATATTTT.

The rearrangement uses TRBV5-1 and TRBJ2-7; D gene uncertain. The CDR3 length is 15 residues. In germline, CDR1 is SGHRS, CDR2 YFSETQ. With 4 bases removed from V and 5 bases from J, the gap between germline ends came to 19 bases. The CDR3 here is CASSMVSGSPHEQYF. In nucleotides, the CDR3 is TGCGCCAGCAGCATGGTTTCCGGGTCACCCCACGAGCAGTACTTC.

V is TRBV2 and J is TRBJ2-7, with 10 bases identical to TRBD1. V lost 5 bases and J lost 5; bases outside the gene matches: 9. The CDR3 consists of 15 residues. The germline gives CDR1 SNHLY, CDR2 FYNNEI. CDR3 DNA: TGTGCCAGCAGTTTCCGGGACAGGGGAAGACACGAGCAGTACTTC. Translating it yields CASSFRDRGRHEQYF.

The chain recombines TRBV30 with TRBJ2-1, with a tentative D call TRBD2 (6 bases). Trimming removed 3 bases from V and 3 bases from J, with 9 bases in between. CDR1 and CDR2 (germline): GTSNPN, SVGIG (reference sequence). This CDR3 contains 13 residues. The CDR3, as DNA: TGTGCCTGGAGGGGGGGAAACTACAATGAGCAGTTCTTC. Protein product: CAWRGGNYNEQFF.

This rearrangement joins TRBV5-6 to TRBJ1-6, with a possible D match to TRBD1 (5 bases). The CDR3 length is 15 residues. V was pared by 0 bases and J by 9 bases, with 13 bases between. Germline CDR1 and CDR2: SGHDT and YYEEEE. The CDR3 DNA reads as TGTGCCAGCAGCTTGGGGGGGGGAGGACCTTCACCCCTCCACTTT. It encodes CASSLGGGGPSPLHF.

This clone was recorded only once. The rearrangement links TRBV28 to TRBJ1-3; possible D gene TRBD1, 5 bases. CDR3 size: 15 residues. Trimming pared 5 bases from V and 0 bases from J, leaving 11 bases between. Per germline, CDR1 MDHEN and CDR2 SYDVKM. CDR3 in amino acids: CASSPGGDSGNTIYF. The CDR3 DNA follows: TGTGCCAGCAGTCCCGGGGGAGACTCTGGAAACACCATATATTTT.

The gene calls are TRBV19 and TRBJ1-1, with D possibly TRBD1 on 6 matching bases. The germline V gene encodes CDR1 LNHDA and CDR2 SQIVND (reference sequence). The CDR3 is made up of 14 amino acids. V was shortened by 9 bases and J by 2 bases, with 16 bases between the two germline ends. CDR3 sequence (DNA): TGTGCCAGCCGTGACAGGTATTTCAACACTGAAGCTTTCTTT. This codes for CASRDRYFNTEAFF.

The V call is TRBV7-2, the J call TRBJ1-5, with D uncertain. Germline CDR1 is SGHTA and CDR2 is FQGNSA. CDR3 length: 15 residues. The germline V and J ends were trimmed by 7 bases and 1 base, with 14 bases remaining between them. The CDR3 nucleotides read TGTGCCAGCACCCCCGAGGCGCGGAGCAATCAGCCCCAGCATTTT. Protein product: CASTPEARSNQPQHF.

The V call is TRBV2, the J call TRBJ2-4; no reliable D call. The ends were cut back, 6 bases at V and 2 bases at J, with 5 bases in the middle. The CDR3 sequence is 12 residues long. CDR1 SNHLY and CDR2 FYNNEI come from the germline V gene. This chain's CDR3 is CASSLPKNIQYF. In DNA form, the CDR3 reads TGTGCCAGCAGCCTCCCCAAAAACATTCAGTACTTC.

This chain connects TRBV30 to TRBJ1-2; D call uncertain. The ends were cut back, 2 bases at V and 7 bases at J, with 14 bases in the middle. In germline, CDR1 is GTSNPN, CDR2 SVGIG (reference sequence). The CDR3 consists of 13 residues. CDR3 nucleotide sequence: TGTGCCTGGAGTAAAAACACTGTGGGTGGCTACACCTTC. It yields the protein CAWSKNTVGGYTF.

This chain connects TRBV7-2 to TRBJ1-1, with D tentatively TRBD1 (5 bases). The CDR3 is 13 amino acids. Germline V lookup: CDR1 SGHTA, CDR2 FQGNSA. Trimming removed 5 bases from V and 4 bases from J, with 11 bases in between. The CDR3 here is CASSTQGTTEAFF. Written as DNA, the CDR3 is TGTGCCAGCAGCACTCAGGGAACCACTGAAGCTTTCTTT.

This chain links TRBV6-5 with TRBJ1-2, with D maybe TRBD1 (6 bases). This CDR3 is built from 12 residues. CDR1 MNHEY and CDR2 SVGAGI come from the germline V gene. The V and J ends lost 7 bases and 8 bases respectively, with 14 bases between them. CDR3 DNA: TGTGCCAGCACCAAAGAGGGGGGCGGCTACACCTTC. Protein sequence: CASTKEGGGYTF.

The V call is TRBV4-3, the J call TRBJ1-4, with a tentative D call TRBD1 (6 bases). Germline values: CDR1 LGHNA, CDR2 YSLEER. The CDR3 is made up of 17 amino acids. V was clipped by 0 bases and J by 5 bases, with 16 bases between them. The CDR3 sequence is CASSQDLGGHINEKLFF. CDR3 sequence (DNA): TGCGCCAGCAGCCAAGATCTCGGGGGGCACATAAATGAAAAACTGTTTTTT.

This CDR3 reads CASSIENSPLHF. CDR3 nucleotides: TGTGCCAGTAGTATAGAGAATTCACCCCTCCACTTT. This rearrangement joins TRBV19 to TRBJ1-6; D remains unclear. Trimming cost V 0 bases and J 7 bases, with 1 base left between them. CDR1 is LNHDA and CDR2 is SQIVND in the germline V gene (reference sequence). The CDR3 has 12 residues.

The CDR3 nucleotides are TGCGCCAGCAGCATGGGCCGTACAGGGTCTCACGGAACCAGATCCTACGAGCAGTACTTC. It is translated as CASSMGRTGSHGTRSYEQYF. This chain joins TRBV5-1 and TRBJ2-7; possibly TRBD1 for D (6 bases). Germline-derived CDR1 and CDR2 are SGHRS and YFSETQ. The CDR3 totals 20 residues. Deletions cut 4 bases from V and 1 base from J, with 30 bases between.

The CDR3 nucleotides read TGTGCCAGCAGTGCACAGGGGAACACTGAAGCTTTCTTT. Its translation: CASSAQGNTEAFF. The chain carries TRBV12-3 or TRBV12-4 and TRBJ1-1, with D tentatively TRBD1 (6 bases). Trimming removed 5 bases from V and 1 base from J, with 8 bases in between. CDR3 length: 13 amino acids.

J is TRBJ1-4 and V is TRBV28, with D hard to call. This CDR3 is built from 14 residues. With 2 bases removed from V and 8 bases from J, the gap between germline ends came to 12 bases. The germline CDR1 and CDR2 sequences are MDHEN and SYDVKM. In DNA, the CDR3 is TGTGCCAGCAGTTTAAGGCCCGGCGGGGAAAAACTGTTTTTT. Translated: CASSLRPGGEKLFF.

V is TRBV20-1 and J is TRBJ1-2; D is possibly TRBD1 (5 bases). V lost 3 bases and J lost 8, with 10 bases in between. Germline assignment: CDR1 DFQATT and CDR2 SNEGSKA (reference sequence). The CDR3 covers 11 residues. CDR3 nucleotides: TGCAGTGCTAGTCCCGGGGGGGGCTACACCTTC. Its translation: CSASPGGGYTF.

This clone was found once. The CDR3 DNA sequence: TGCGCCAGCGCCCCTGGGACAGGCGTCTACGAGCAGTACTTC. The encoded protein is CASAPGTGVYEQYF. The V gene is TRBV5-1, the J gene TRBJ2-7, with TRBD1 identical over 8 bases. V lost 7 bases and J lost 3; bases outside the gene matches: 9. The CDR3 totals 14 residues. Germline assignment: CDR1 SGHRS and CDR2 YFSETQ.

This clone appeared a single time. The chain is built from TRBV18 and TRBJ2-3; 15 nucleotides line up with TRBD2. After removal of 4 bases from V and 2 bases from J, the junction contained 1 base not matched to a gene. CDR1 and CDR2 (germline): KGHSH, LQKENI. The CDR3 is 16 residues long. CDR3 sequence (DNA): TGTGCCAGCTCACGGACTAGCGGGGGGGCCACAGATACGCAGTATTTT. Protein product: CASSRTSGGATDTQYF.

V and J are TRBV6-5 and TRBJ2-7; TRBD2 might be the D (5 bases). This CDR3 is 15 amino acids long. The V and J ends lost 5 bases and 1 base respectively, with 15 bases between them. Germline lookup yields CDR1 MNHEY and CDR2 SVGAGI. The CDR3 reads CASSRETSPSYEQYF. In nucleotides, the CDR3 is TGTGCCAGCAGTCGGGAAACATCACCATCCTACGAGCAGTACTTC.

V is TRBV6-2 or TRBV6-3 and J is TRBJ1-3; D is unresolved. The CDR3 is 11 residues long. Germline values: CDR1 MNHEY, CDR2 SVGEGT. Between the trimmed V and J ends, which lost 8 bases and 3 bases, there was a span of 5 bases. For the CDR3, the DNA is TGTGCCAGCGGCCTTGGAAACACCATATATTTT. Translation: CASGLGNTIYF.

V usage is TRBV6-5 and J usage is TRBJ1-2; possibly TRBD1 for D (5 bases). This CDR3 has 13 residues. Trimming took 2 bases from V and 7 from J, leaving 11 bases between them. CDR1 and CDR2 (germline): MNHEY, SVGAGI. CDR3: CASSYGAGSGYTF. As DNA, the CDR3 is TGTGCCAGCAGTTACGGGGCAGGTAGTGGCTACACCTTC.